This entry concerns a single TCR beta chain. Its antigen is unidentified. This entry is derived from a study of T cells expressing NK-cell markers. Across the whole study: CD3+CD56+NKG2C+, CD3+CD56+NKG2C- and CD3+CD56-NKG2C+ T cells, once sorted, supplied the TCR beta repertoires.

Reanalyzing the 5' RACE reads, TCRdb keeps one entry per CDR3 protein, without DNA. The sample totals some 120,000 distinct CDR3 sequences. CDR3 length: 12 residues. CDR1 and CDR2 (germline): SGHRS, YFSETQ. Study outcomes and limitations: There remained a lack of clarity about HCMV specificity of expanded NKG2C+ T cell clones.

Sequenced: blood T cells: a sorted CD56 or NKG2C T cell subset, CD4+ or CD8+ T cells, or bulk PBMC T cells (not recorded which). This receptor was taken from a woman between 18 and 70 years old in good health. The chain combines TRBV5-1 with TRBJ2-3. This CDR3 is CASSFSTDTQYF.